These 6 T cell receptor beta chains were sequenced from one sample in a study of blood T cell repertoires in COVID-19. TCRdb keeps only in-frame clones here, not all; method: immunoSEQ multiplex PCR. The sample includes over 300,000 clones, 80% to 90% of them seen just once. The source material was PBMCs or T cells enriched from blood (not recorded which). These receptors originate from a man in his thirties or forties who had recovered from COVID-19.

The V and J genes are TRBV4-1 and TRBJ1-5; TRBD1 matches 9 bases. The CDR3 is made up of 15 amino acids. V lost 4 bases, J lost 7 bases, and 8 bases stayed unmatched. Germline V gene lookup returns CDR1 MGHRA and CDR2 YSYEKL. CDR3: CASSPQGALGQPQHF. The CDR3 DNA reads TGCGCCAGCAGCCCACAGGGGGCCTTAGGACAGCCCCAGCATTTT.

The genes are TRBV19 and TRBJ1-5, with 7 bases that match TRBD1. V shed 1 base and J 9 bases; nucleotides not matched to a gene: 9. The CDR3 is made up of 15 amino acids. From germline, CDR1 is LNHDA and CDR2 SQIVND (reference sequence). This CDR3 is CASSIVNTGEWPQHF. The CDR3 DNA follows: TGTGCCAGTAGTATAGTAAACACAGGGGAATGGCCCCAGCATTTT. Looking up the rest from reference TRBV19 and TRBJ1-5 gives the full variable domain: DGGITQSPKYLFRKEGQNVTLSCEQNLNHDAMYWYRQDPGQGLRLIYYSQIVNDFQKGDIAEGYSVSREKKESFPLTVTSAQKNPTAFYLCASSIVNTGEWPQHFGDGTRLSIL.

This rearrangement joins TRBV5-6 to TRBJ2-1; TRBD2 might be the D (6 bases). This CDR3 has 12 residues. Trimming left V 5 bases short and J 7 bases short, with 10 bases between. Germline V gives CDR1 SGHDT, CDR2 YYEEEE. The CDR3 spells CASRLGGNEQFF. In DNA form, the CDR3 reads TGTGCCAGCAGACTAGGAGGGAATGAGCAGTTCTTC. Full variable domain (outside the CDR3, taken from reference TRBV5-6 and TRBJ2-1): DAGVTQSPTHLIKTRGQQVTLRCSPKSGHDTVSWYQQALGQGPQFIFQYYEEEERQRGNFPDRFSGHQFPNYSSELNVNALLLGDSALYLCASRLGGNEQFFGPGTRLTVL.

The chain recombines TRBV6-5 with TRBJ2-1; tentatively, D is TRBD1 (6 bases). Germline CDR1 is MNHEY and CDR2 is SVGAGI. The V gene lost 6 bases and the J gene lost 7 bases, with 13 bases spanning the gap. The length of the CDR3 is 13 residues. The CDR3 DNA follows: TGTGCCAGCAGCTTACAGGGTCTGAATGAGCAGTTCTTC. Residues: CASSLQGLNEQFF.

The chain recombines TRBV4-2 with TRBJ1-1, with TRBD1 identical over 10 bases. J gave up 3 bases and V 0 bases, and 7 bases lay outside the gene matches. The CDR3 totals 17 residues. Germline loops: CDR1 LGHNA, CDR2 YNFKEQ. CDR3 protein: CASSQDLTGTGDTEAFF. In nucleotides, the CDR3 is TGTGCCAGCAGCCAAGATCTTACCGGGACAGGGGACACTGAAGCTTTCTTT.

V gene TRBV29-1 combines with J gene TRBJ1-1, with D possibly TRBD1 on 5 matching bases. With 4 bases removed from V and 1 base from J, the gap between germline ends came to 7 bases. This CDR3 region has 12 residues. From germline, CDR1 is SQVTM and CDR2 ANQGSEA. The CDR3 DNA reads TGCAGCGTTGCAGGGCCGAACACTGAAGCTTTCTTT. Translation: CSVAGPNTEAFF.